This passage covers 10 T cell receptor beta chains from one sample sequenced in a study of vaccination and CD4 T cells after COVID-19. Time point indicated: late sampling 161 to 241 days after vaccination in a few convalescent patients. Treatment in this sample: roughly 11-day PBMC culture with coronavirus spike peptide pools or control peptides (ViraFEST assay). These receptors' antigens are unknown. Oncomine TCR Beta short-read sequencing was applied to DNA from cultured CD4+ T cells. TCRdb reanalysed the PCR reads using MiXCR and keeps one entry per CDR3 protein. The table includes fewer than 25,000 distinct CDR3 sequences, 35% to 40% detected once. This sample comprised CD4+ T cells from blood, cultured in vitro, obtained about 7 months after SARS-CoV-2 vaccination. These receptors all come from a human donor who had recovered from COVID-19.

V is TRBV4-3 and J is TRBJ1-1; tentative D call: TRBD1 (5 bases). The CDR3 has 14 residues. Trimming removed 4 bases at V and 1 base at J, with 10 bases between. CDR1 is LGHNA and CDR2 is YSLEER in the germline V gene. CDR3 region: CASSLGHRNTEAFF. CDR3 DNA: TGCGCCAGCAGCCTAGGACACCGGAACACTGAAGCTTTCTTT.

The genes are TRBV19 and TRBJ1-2, with D maybe TRBD1 (5 bases). Trimming left V 5 bases short and J 2 bases short, with 6 bases between. CDR1 and CDR2 (germline): LNHDA, SQIVND (reference sequence). This CDR3 region has 12 residues. Here the CDR3 DNA reads TGTGCCAGTAGTTGGGGGAACTATGGCTACACCTTC. It is translated as CASSWGNYGYTF.

The J gene is TRBJ2-5, the V gene TRBV12-3 or TRBV12-4; 7 nucleotides agree with TRBD2. Trimming cost V 6 bases and J 4 bases; bases outside gene matches: 8. The CDR3 consists of 14 residues. For the CDR3, the DNA is TGTGCCAGCAGCGTCGGACTAGGCGTAGAGACCCAGTACTTC. This translates into CASSVGLGVETQYF.

This clonotype was counted a few times. The rearrangement links TRBV6-1 to TRBJ1-1, with D tentatively TRBD1 (6 bases). With 2 bases removed from V and 5 bases from J, the gap between germline ends came to 15 bases. The germline V gene has CDR1 MNHNS and CDR2 SASEGT. The CDR3 consists of 15 residues. The CDR3 DNA reads as TGTGCCAGCAGTGAATGGGGCAGGGGACTAACTGAAGCTTTCTTT. The encoded protein is CASSEWGRGLTEAFF.

Comments on this clonotype: The conserved phenylalanine or tryptophan normally closing the CDR3 is absent here, so this likely arose from a read error. This sequence joins TRBV6-5 and TRBJ2-1; 7 positions match TRBD2. J was trimmed by 7 bases and V by 0 bases; bases with no gene match: 6. Looked up from germline, CDR1 is MNHEY and CDR2 is SVGAGI. The CDR3 length is 15 residues. CDR3 loop: CASSYSSGGGNEQFL. The CDR3 DNA is TGTGCCAGCAGTTACTCTTCGGGGGGAGGAAATGAGCAGTTCCTC.

This sequence joins TRBV15 and TRBJ2-5; TRBD2 aligns across 10 bases. The CDR3 runs 15 residues. CDR1 is LNHNV and CDR2 is YYDKDF in the germline V gene (reference sequence). Unmatched junction bases numbered 1, after V lost 1 base and J lost 2 bases. CDR3 region: CATSRGTSGQETQYF. The DNA of the CDR3 is TGTGCCACCAGCAGAGGGACTAGCGGTCAAGAGACCCAGTACTTC.

CDR3 bases: TGTGCCAGCAGTGAAGAGGCTAGGGAATATGGCTACACCTTC. Residues: CASSEEAREYGYTF. The chain joins TRBV6-1 to TRBJ1-2; D is ambiguous. The CDR3 sequence is 14 residues long. Germline values: CDR1 MNHNS, CDR2 SASEGT. The germline V and J ends were trimmed by 1 base and 5 bases, with 11 bases remaining between them.

This clonotype showed up just a few times. The V gene is TRBV20-1, the J gene TRBJ1-1; the D gene is possibly TRBD1 (5 bases). The CDR3 sequence is 14 residues long. From germline, CDR1 is DFQATT and CDR2 SNEGSKA (reference sequence). Between the trimmed V and J ends, which lost 6 bases and 0 bases, there was a span of 14 bases. DNA for the CDR3: TGCAGTGCCTCCACCGGGGCCATGAACACTGAAGCTTTCTTT. Amino acid sequence: CSASTGAMNTEAFF.

The V and J genes are TRBV20-1 and TRBJ1-4, with 7 bases fitting TRBD1. The CDR3 contains 15 residues. Unmatched junction bases numbered 9, after V lost 6 bases and J lost 2 bases. The V gene's germline CDR1 is DFQATT and CDR2 SNEGSKA (reference sequence). The CDR3 bases are TGCAGTGCGAGGGGACAGACTCACACTAATGAAAAACTGTTTTTT. Translated: CSARGQTHTNEKLFF.

The chain links TRBV20-1 to TRBJ2-1, with D unresolved. CDR1 and CDR2 from the germline V gene are DFQATT and SNEGSKA (reference sequence). V gave up 5 bases and J gave up 7 bases, with 18 bases separating them. This CDR3 comprises 14 residues. CDR3 sequence reads: CSAARYGLGNEQFF. CDR3 DNA: TGCAGTGCTGCCCGGTATGGCCTTGGAAATGAGCAGTTCTTC.